The clone carrying this T cell receptor (beta chain) has only a few counts. Its antigen is not identified. Trimming removed 4 bases from V and 1 base from J; junction bases left unmatched: 12. Germline V gene sequence: CDR1 SGHKS, CDR2 YYEKEE (reference sequence). This CDR3 has 17 residues. The data were taken from a study of blood T cells in healthy people across ages. Sample-barcoded 5' priming and a J-beta primer mix drove a second PCR of roughly 6 to 12 cycles. TCRdb reprocessed the 5' RACE reads with MiXCR, giving one entry per CDR3 protein. Of around 1.5 million distinct CDR3 sequences detected, about 35% appear once; the ten largest clones hold approximately 11%. Roughly 9 milliliters of peripheral blood were drawn from each donor. Each sample gave at least 7 million isolated PBMCs. Study-wide results and caveats: Naive T cell percentage and TCR beta diversity correlated strongly.

Sequences were obtained from blood. This chain uses TRBV5-5 with TRBJ1-2; 8 bases fit TRBD1. This TCR was sampled from a woman aged 25 to 39 in good health. The chain's CDR3 is CASSPPDRVGLNYGYTF. In DNA, the CDR3 is TGTGCCAGCAGCCCACCGGACAGGGTGGGCCTTAACTATGGCTACACCTTC.